The 8 T cell receptor beta chains in this list originate from one sample, sequenced in a study of T cells after yellow fever vaccination (dated by TCRdb to the late 2010s). The treatment or condition label, read with the paper, signifies: live attenuated yellow fever vaccine strain. The receptor library was made with 5' RACE. Sequencing instrument: Illumina NovaSeq 6000. TCRdb ran its own pipeline on the public reads, namely fastp trimming at Q25 and MiXCR clone calling, and kept in-frame beta chains. Every distinct CDR3 protein forms one entry, paired with its most common genes and DNA. The sample profile shows some 220,000 distinct CDR3 sequences; under 3.5% of them were found once. 3.2% of the sample is held by the ten biggest clonotypes. Sequencing used CD4+ T cells sorted from PBMCs, obtained 10 days after the yellow fever booster vaccination. These receptors came from a man between 18 and 29 years old who received the YFV17D yellow fever vaccine.

V gene TRBV3-1 combines with J gene TRBJ1-2; TRBD1 agrees at 10 bases. CDR1 is LGHDT and CDR2 is YNNKEL in the germline V gene (reference sequence). This CDR3 has 15 amino acids. J was trimmed by 5 bases and V by 4 bases; bases with no gene match: 7. The CDR3 DNA is TGTGCCAGCAGCCTTACTGAGGGACAGGGGTATGGCTACACCTTC. Its translation is CASSLTEGQGYGYTF.

This clonotype was counted between two and nine times. V and J are TRBV6-5 and TRBJ1-2, with D perhaps matching TRBD1 (5 bases). Germline V gene sequence: CDR1 MNHEY, CDR2 SVGAGI. The CDR3 sequence is 12 residues long. The V end lost 7 bases, the J end lost 8 bases, and 14 bases lay between the germline ends. CDR3 sequence reads: CASTQGGPGYTF. In DNA form, the CDR3 reads TGTGCCAGCACTCAGGGTGGGCCCGGCTACACCTTC.

This clonotype was seen ten or more times. The chain employs TRBV18 and TRBJ1-5; D is ambiguous. The CDR3 is made up of 14 amino acids. V gave up 2 bases and J gave up 8 bases, with 13 bases separating them. In germline, CDR1 is KGHSH, CDR2 LQKENI. The CDR3 DNA is TGTGCCAGCTCACCAATAGGGCCGGATAAGCCCCAGCATTTT. Protein: CASSPIGPDKPQHF.

This clonotype occurred many times. The V gene is TRBV7-2, the J gene TRBJ2-3; 8 bases agree with TRBD2. This CDR3 has 14 residues. With V trimmed by 2 bases and J by 8 bases, 6 bases remained unmatched. Germline assignment: CDR1 SGHTA and CDR2 FQGNSA. The CDR3 spells CASSLIRGGGTQYF. CDR3 sequence (DNA): TGTGCCAGCAGCTTAATCCGGGGGGGCGGTACGCAGTATTTT. The full variable domain, rest sourced from reference TRBV7-2 and TRBJ2-3, is GAGVSQSPSNKVTEKGKDVELRCDPISGHTALYWYRQSLGQGLEFLIYFQGNSAPDKSGLPSDRFSAERTGGSVSTLTIQRTQQEDSAVYLCASSLIRGGGTQYFGPGTRLTVL.

This clonotype was counted a few times. This sequence joins TRBV5-1 and TRBJ2-1; no reliable D call. Per the germline V gene, CDR1 is SGHRS and CDR2 is YFSETQ. Trimming left V 5 bases short and J 10 bases short, with 13 bases between. CDR3 size: 12 residues. The CDR3 loop reads CASRSWAPEQFF. CDR3 nucleotide sequence: TGCGCCAGCAGGAGTTGGGCCCCCGAGCAGTTCTTC.

This clonotype was counted many times. J is TRBJ1-1 and V is TRBV6-2 or TRBV6-3; D is uncertain. Germline CDR1 and CDR2: MNHEY and SVGEGT. The CDR3 loop spans 15 amino acids. V lost 2 bases, J lost 7 bases, and 17 bases lay in between. This chain's CDR3 is CASSYPPDGLGEAFF. In DNA form, the CDR3 reads TGTGCCAGCAGTTACCCCCCAGACGGGCTGGGTGAAGCTTTCTTT.

This clonotype turned up a few times. V and J are TRBV5-1 and TRBJ1-4, with 9 bases that match TRBD1. Germline-derived CDR1 and CDR2 are SGHRS and YFSETQ. V was pared by 4 bases and J by 4 bases, with 11 bases of the junction left unmatched. This CDR3 comprises 17 residues. CDR3 in amino acids: CASSLKARGQGNEKLFF. The DNA for the CDR3 is TGCGCCAGCAGCCTTAAGGCTCGGGGACAGGGTAATGAAAAACTGTTTTTT.

The J gene is TRBJ1-1, the V gene TRBV7-9, with no clear D. CDR1 and CDR2 (germline): SEHNR, FQNEAQ (reference sequence). This CDR3 is built from 15 residues. Trimming stripped 5 bases from V and 0 bases from J, with 13 bases between. CDR3 in DNA: TGTGCCAGCAGCCTAAGGACCTTAATGAACACTGAAGCTTTCTTT. It yields the protein CASSLRTLMNTEAFF.